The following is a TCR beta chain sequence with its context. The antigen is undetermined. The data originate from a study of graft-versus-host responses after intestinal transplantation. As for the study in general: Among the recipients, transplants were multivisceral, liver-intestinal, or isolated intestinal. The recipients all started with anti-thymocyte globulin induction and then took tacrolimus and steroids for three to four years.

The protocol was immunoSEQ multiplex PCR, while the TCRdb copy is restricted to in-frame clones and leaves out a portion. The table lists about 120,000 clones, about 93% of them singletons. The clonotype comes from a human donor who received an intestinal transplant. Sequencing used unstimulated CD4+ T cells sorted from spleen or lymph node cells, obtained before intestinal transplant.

The CDR3 coding sequence is TGTGCCAGTAGTACCCCGGGACTTCCTACGAGGGTTTCTGTGCATTTT. Residues: CASSTPGLPTRVSVHF. The rearrangement joins TRBV19 to TRBJ1-5; a weak D match, TRBD1 (5 bases). The CDR3 is 16 amino acids. The germline CDR1 and CDR2 sequences are LNHDA and SQIVND (reference sequence). The germline V and J ends were trimmed by 4 bases and 15 bases, with 28 bases remaining between them.